This passage covers 7 T cell receptor beta chains from one sample sequenced in a study of blood T cell repertoires in COVID-19. TCRdb keeps only in-frame clones here, not all; method: immunoSEQ multiplex PCR. The sample lists some 180,000 clones, 70% to 85% seen once, with 19% in the top ten. The sample consisted of PBMCs or T cells enriched from blood (not recorded which). These receptor sequences come from a woman aged 70-85 years in a cohort exposed to, infected with or recovered from COVID-19 (not recorded which).

The chain combines TRBV19 with TRBJ1-5; no clear D gene. Trimming pared 5 bases from V and 0 bases from J, leaving 8 bases between. The CDR3 loop spans 14 amino acids. Germline values: CDR1 LNHDA, CDR2 SQIVND (reference sequence). The CDR3 spells CASSLVHSNQPQHF. The CDR3 nucleotides are TGTGCCAGTAGTCTAGTTCATAGCAATCAGCCCCAGCATTTT.

J is TRBJ2-5 and V is TRBV15, with a tentative D call TRBD2 (5 bases). Trimming left V 0 bases short and J 0 bases short, with 8 bases between. The germline gives CDR1 LNHNV, CDR2 YYDKDF (reference sequence). The CDR3 contains 15 residues. The CDR3 loop is CATSRDLGDQETQYF. In DNA form, the CDR3 reads TGTGCCACCAGCAGAGATCTCGGGGACCAAGAGACCCAGTACTTC.

The rearrangement links TRBV4-1 to TRBJ1-2, with 7 nucleotides matching TRBD1. J was trimmed by 3 bases and V by 1 base; bases with no gene match: 2. The CDR3 spans 14 residues. CDR1 and CDR2 from the germline V gene are MGHRA and YSYEKL. This CDR3 reads CASSQGTGDYGYTF. CDR3 in DNA: TGCGCCAGCAGCCAAGGGACAGGAGACTATGGCTACACCTTC.

The sample holds a few counts of this clone. V gene TRBV19 combines with J gene TRBJ2-5, with 8 nucleotides matching TRBD1. CDR3 length equals 14 residues. From germline, CDR1 is LNHDA and CDR2 SQIVND (reference sequence). The trim removed 2 bases at V and 5 bases at J, leaving 4 bases unmatched. CDR3 sequence: CASSIQGAGETQYF. The CDR3 DNA follows: TGTGCCAGTAGTATACAGGGGGCCGGTGAGACCCAGTACTTC. The variable domain in full, completed from reference TRBV19 and TRBJ2-5, reads DGGITQSPKYLFRKEGQNVTLSCEQNLNHDAMYWYRQDPGQGLRLIYYSQIVNDFQKGDIAEGYSVSREKKESFPLTVTSAQKNPTAFYLCASSIQGAGETQYFGPGTRLLVL.

In this sample, this clone turned up a few times. V and J are TRBV5-4 and TRBJ2-3; a weak D match, TRBD2 (6 bases). Trimming removed 2 bases from V and 1 base from J, with 14 bases in between. CDR3 length: 16 residues. CDR1 and CDR2 (germline): SGHNT, YYREEE (reference sequence). CDR3 protein: CASSFLPGEGTDTQYF. The CDR3 nucleotides read TGTGCCAGCAGCTTTCTTCCGGGAGAGGGCACAGATACGCAGTATTTT. The variable domain in full, completed from reference TRBV5-4 and TRBJ2-3, reads ETGVTQSPTHLIKTRGQQVTLRCSSQSGHNTVSWYQQALGQGPQFIFQYYREEENGRGNFPPRFSGLQFPNYSSELNVNALELDDSALYLCASSFLPGEGTDTQYFGPGTRLTVL.

This chain joins TRBV19 and TRBJ2-5; 8 positions match TRBD1. Germline trimming cut 3 bases from V and 2 bases from J; bases unmatched to any gene: 5. The V gene's germline CDR1 is LNHDA and CDR2 SQIVND (reference sequence). The CDR3 is made up of 15 amino acids. CDR3 protein: CASSIRTGWQETQYF. In nucleotides, the CDR3 is TGTGCCAGTAGTATTAGGACAGGGTGGCAAGAGACCCAGTACTTC.

This clone was counted only a few times. The chain carries TRBV7-8 and TRBJ2-7; possible D gene TRBD1, 5 bases. Germline loops: CDR1 SGHVS, CDR2 FQNEAQ. This CDR3 has 14 residues. Trimming cost V 3 bases and J 2 bases, with 11 bases left between them. CDR3 sequence: CASSLGRHPYEQYF. The CDR3 region has the DNA TGTGCCAGCAGCTTGGGGCGACATCCCTACGAGCAGTACTTC.